This T cell receptor beta chain appears in the sequencing data of a study of blood T cell repertoires in COVID-19. Study background: PBMCs, B-cell-depleted T cells, or T cells provided the cDNA or gDNA that made up the material.

Original methodology: Cell counts per sample came from amplifying reference gene primers. Produced via immunoSEQ multiplex PCR; TCRdb's table is partial and in-frame only. V and J calls and clone size are given by that table; D and trimming were obtained from the DNA. The table lists under 250,000 clones, roughly four fifths of them singletons, with 4.5% to 5.5% in the top ten. The CDR3 extends over 17 amino acids. V was clipped by 5 bases and J by 6 bases; unmatched bases: 8. Germline CDR1 is KGHDR and CDR2 is SFDVKD. Seattle-derived patients entered the study during active infection and were followed longitudinally.

The rearrangement joins TRBV24-1 to TRBJ2-3, with TRBD2 matching 15 bases. Sequencing input: peripheral blood. The clonotype originates from a woman in her sixties or seventies with COVID-19, enrolled during active disease. The CDR3 reads CATSVGSGTSGRDTQYF. CDR3 nucleotide sequence: TGTGCCACCAGTGTTGGCTCCGGGACTAGCGGGAGGGATACGCAGTATTTT.